This entry lists 21 T cell receptor beta chains sequenced from one sample in a study of persistence of HIV-infected CD4 T cells. Overlapping HIV-1 Gag 15-mer peptides at 0.95 to 1 ug per peptide per mL were used. Memory cells lacking CD40L and CD69 with high CD45RO were sorted. The immunoSEQ assay was version 4, run in survey mode. Using immunoSEQ multiplex PCR, the repertoire was profiled, and TCRdb retains in-frame clones only, with some absent. The table lists tens of thousands of clones, approximately 80% of them singletons. Antigen specificity for these receptors is unknown. The sequences come from CD4+ T cells sorted from PBMCs after 18-hour stimulation, collected from a patient who received antiretroviral therapy. Every receptor here comes from an adult man with HIV who was CMV-seropositive.

This rearrangement joins TRBV18 to TRBJ1-3; D possibly corresponds to TRBD1 (5 bases). The CDR3 has 15 amino acids. Germline V gene data show CDR1 as KGHSH and CDR2 as LQKENI. With 2 bases removed from V and 0 bases from J, the gap between germline ends came to 8 bases. CDR3 sequence: CASSPIDSSGNTIYF. Written as DNA, the CDR3 is TGTGCCAGCTCACCAATTGACAGCTCTGGAAACACCATATATTTT.

The chain employs TRBV19 and TRBJ1-5, with D unresolved. Germline values: CDR1 LNHDA, CDR2 SQIVND (reference sequence). The CDR3 runs 13 residues. With 7 bases removed from V and 4 bases from J, the gap between germline ends came to 11 bases. The CDR3 DNA sequence: TGTGCCAGTAACTACTGGGGTAATCAGCCCCAGCATTTT. It encodes CASNYWGNQPQHF.

The rearrangement uses TRBV4-3 and TRBJ2-7; D may be TRBD2 (5 bases). CDR3 length: 15 amino acids. Trimming left V 1 base short and J 5 bases short, with 15 bases between. CDR1 is LGHNA and CDR2 is YSLEER in the germline V gene. Here the CDR3 reads CASSQGALGDHEQYF. The CDR3, as DNA: TGCGCCAGCAGCCAAGGTGCACTGGGAGACCACGAGCAGTACTTC.

This rearrangement joins TRBV7-2 to TRBJ1-6; TRBD1 might be the D (5 bases). Trimming took off 8 bases at V and 6 bases at J, with 17 bases between the two ends. CDR3 size: 15 residues. Germline V gene sequence: CDR1 SGHTA, CDR2 FQGNSA. CDR3 sequence: CASGWVGGVNSPLHF. The CDR3 DNA reads TGTGCCAGCGGCTGGGTGGGAGGGGTTAATTCACCCCTCCACTTT.

The chain combines TRBV6-1 with TRBJ1-2, with TRBD1 identical over 9 bases. Germline CDR1 and CDR2: MNHNS and SASEGT. CDR3 length: 15 residues. With V trimmed by 3 bases and J by 4 bases, 6 bases remained unmatched. CDR3 sequence (DNA): TGTGCCAGCAGTGACGCGACAGGGGGACCCTATGGCTACACCTTC. The encoded protein is CASSDATGGPYGYTF.

The CDR3 is CASRASKGSGEKLFF. CDR3 bases: TGCGCCAGCAGGGCAAGCAAGGGCTCGGGTGAAAAACTGTTTTTT. The chain links TRBV5-1 to TRBJ1-4; D is unresolved. V was shortened by 5 bases and J by 7 bases, with 18 bases between the two germline ends. The germline V gene has CDR1 SGHRS and CDR2 YFSETQ. The CDR3 consists of 15 residues. Using reference TRBV5-1 and TRBJ1-4 for the parts outside the CDR3, the full variable domain is KAGVTQTPRYLIKTRGQQVTLSCSPISGHRSVSWYQQTPGQGLQFLFEYFSETQRNKGNFPGRFSGRQFSNSRSEMNVSTLELGDSALYLCASRASKGSGEKLFFGSGTQLSVL.

This CDR3 reads CAISDQGMSGYTF. The CDR3, as DNA: TGTGCCATCAGTGACCAGGGAATGAGTGGCTACACCTTC. The V gene is TRBV10-3, the J gene TRBJ1-2; D is possibly TRBD1 (5 bases). V lost 3 bases and J 7 bases, leaving 12 bases between the germline ends. Germline V lookup: CDR1 ENHRY, CDR2 SYGVKD. There are 13 residues in the CDR3.

The rearrangement uses TRBV7-6 and TRBJ2-7; 9 positions agree with TRBD2. Germline V lookup: CDR1 SGHVS, CDR2 FNYEAQ. The CDR3 covers 16 residues. The V segment lost 1 base and the J segment 3 bases; nucleotides outside the gene matches: 7. This CDR3 reads CASSLGASGVVYEQYF. CDR3 coding DNA: TGTGCCAGCAGCTTAGGGGCTAGCGGGGTGGTCTACGAGCAGTACTTC.

CDR3 loop: CASSGLTSSGQFF. In nucleotides, the CDR3 is TGTGCCAGCAGTGGATTAACTAGCAGTGGGCAGTTCTTC. V and J are TRBV25-1 and TRBJ2-1, with a tentative D call TRBD2 (6 bases). V was clipped by 4 bases and J by 12 bases, with 16 bases between them. CDR3 length: 13 residues. The germline V gene encodes CDR1 MGHDK and CDR2 SYGVNS.

This chain links TRBV27 with TRBJ2-3; TRBD2 matches 10 bases. The V gene's germline CDR1 is MNHEY and CDR2 SMNVEV (reference sequence). CDR3 length equals 19 residues. V was clipped by 2 bases and J by 0 bases; unmatched bases: 11. In DNA, the CDR3 is TGTGCCAGCAGTTTAGTAGCGGGAGGATCATTTGGGAGCACAGATACGCAGTATTTT. As protein: CASSLVAGGSFGSTDTQYF.

The chain employs TRBV27 and TRBJ2-3; 7 bases agree with TRBD2. Per germline, CDR1 MNHEY and CDR2 SMNVEV (reference sequence). V shed 7 bases and J 2 bases; nucleotides not matched to a gene: 6. The CDR3 loop spans 14 amino acids. CDR3 sequence (DNA): TGTGCCAGCACCAAAGCGGGGACCACAGATACGCAGTATTTT. This codes for CASTKAGTTDTQYF.

The genes are TRBV3-1 (or the pseudogene TRBV3-2) and TRBJ2-7; D is ambiguous. V was pared by 3 bases and J by 0 bases, with 9 bases between. Germline CDR1 and CDR2: LGHDT and YNNKEL (reference sequence). This CDR3 is 14 amino acids long. The CDR3 nucleotides are TGTGCCAGCAGCCAGAGCAGGTTCTCCTACGAGCAGTACTTC. Translation: CASSQSRFSYEQYF.

V gene TRBV5-5 combines with J gene TRBJ1-2, with a possible D match to TRBD1 (6 bases). Trimming left V 0 bases short and J 2 bases short, with 8 bases between. This CDR3 contains 14 residues. Per germline, CDR1 SGHKS and CDR2 YYEKEE (reference sequence). The DNA of the CDR3 is TGTGCCAGCAGCTTGGGACAGGCGAACTATGGCTACACCTTC. Translating gives CASSLGQANYGYTF. The full variable domain, in which reference TRBV5-5 and TRBJ1-2 provide the parts outside the CDR3, is DAGVTQSPTHLIKTRGQQVTLRCSPISGHKSVSWYQQVLGQGPQFIFQYYEKEERGRGNFPDRFSARQFPNYSSELNVNALLLGDSALYLCASSLGQANYGYTFGSGTRLTVV.

The chain recombines TRBV12-5 with TRBJ2-5; 7 bases match TRBD1. The V segment lost 1 base and the J segment 5 bases; nucleotides outside the gene matches: 7. There are 15 residues in the CDR3. Germline values: CDR1 LGHNT, CDR2 FRNRAP. The chain's CDR3 is CASGLAGQTMETQYF. The CDR3, as DNA: TGTGCTAGTGGTTTGGCGGGACAGACAATGGAGACCCAGTACTTC.

V and J are TRBV27 and TRBJ1-1; possible D gene TRBD1, 6 bases. With 5 bases removed from V and 6 bases from J, the gap between germline ends came to 25 bases. In germline, CDR1 is MNHEY, CDR2 SMNVEV (reference sequence). The CDR3 is 17 residues long. Written as DNA, the CDR3 is TGTGCCAGCAGTCCCGGACAGAATAGACCGAGAGTCTCTGAAGCTTTCTTT. This translates into CASSPGQNRPRVSEAFF.

This clone was recorded only once. The chain combines TRBV18 with TRBJ1-1, with D perhaps TRBD1 (6 bases). V was pared by 5 bases and J by 6 bases, with 13 bases between. In germline, CDR1 is KGHSH, CDR2 LQKENI. This CDR3 has 13 residues. The CDR3: CASSTTGSPEAFF. The CDR3 coding sequence is TGTGCCAGCTCAACTACAGGGAGCCCTGAAGCTTTCTTT.

This chain joins TRBV5-6 and TRBJ2-3; 7 bases are shared with TRBD1. Germline V gene sequence: CDR1 SGHDT, CDR2 YYEEEE. The CDR3 loop spans 15 amino acids. The V segment lost 4 bases and the J segment 2 bases; nucleotides outside the gene matches: 7. As DNA, the CDR3 is TGTGCCAGCAGCCCTACAGGGGCCGACACAGATACGCAGTATTTT. Translation gives CASSPTGADTDTQYF. Combining the CDR3 with reference TRBV5-6 and TRBJ2-3 gives the whole variable domain DAGVTQSPTHLIKTRGQQVTLRCSPKSGHDTVSWYQQALGQGPQFIFQYYEEEERQRGNFPDRFSGHQFPNYSSELNVNALLLGDSALYLCASSPTGADTDTQYFGPGTRLTVL.

CDR3 sequence reads: CASSLNGAALWGYTF. For the CDR3, the DNA is TGTGCCAGCAGCTTAAACGGGGCGGCCTTATGGGGCTACACCTTC. The chain carries TRBV7-9 and TRBJ1-2; weak D call: TRBD1 (5 bases). Germline lookup yields CDR1 SEHNR and CDR2 FQNEAQ (reference sequence). This CDR3 is built from 15 residues. V lost 2 bases and J lost 8, with 18 bases in between.

CDR3 amino acids: CAWSTFSSYNSPLHF. The CDR3 nucleotides are TGTGCCTGGAGTACCTTTAGCTCCTATAATTCACCCCTCCACTTT. The genes are TRBV30 and TRBJ1-6, with D hard to call. Per the germline V gene, CDR1 is GTSNPN and CDR2 is SVGIG (reference sequence). This CDR3 is 15 amino acids long. Trimming left V 2 bases short and J 0 bases short, with 8 bases between.

This clone was found a few times. The J gene is TRBJ2-7, the V gene TRBV19, with D possibly TRBD1 on 5 matching bases. The CDR3 covers 13 residues. With 9 bases removed from V and 7 bases from J, the gap between germline ends came to 19 bases. Per germline, CDR1 LNHDA and CDR2 SQIVND (reference sequence). This CDR3 is CASSTDTSTEQYF. The CDR3 nucleotides are TGTGCCAGCTCGACAGACACCTCAACGGAGCAGTACTTC.

This clone counts as medium-sized. The V call is TRBV6-5, the J call TRBJ1-1, with D perhaps TRBD1 (5 bases). Germline lookup yields CDR1 MNHEY and CDR2 SVGAGI. Trimming removed 6 bases at V and 11 bases at J, with 13 bases between. CDR3 length: 11 amino acids. The CDR3 nucleotides read TGTGCCAGCAGCAGGGAAAGTGGGGCTTTCTTT. As protein: CASSRESGAFF.